The 12 T cell receptor beta chains below come from one sample, sequenced in a study of identical twins. TCRdb reprocessed the 5' RACE reads via MiXCR and lists one record per CDR3 protein. The sample lists approximately 490,000 distinct CDR3 sequences, about 20% occurring once. These data were also reused for a study on yellow fever vaccine responses in identical twins.

The sample consisted of CD4+ T cells sorted from blood. Receptor source: a young woman in good health.

The genes are TRBV29-1 and TRBJ1-1; D call uncertain. This CDR3 has 12 residues. Germline assignment: CDR1 SQVTM and CDR2 ANQGSEA. V gave up 6 bases and J gave up 4 bases, with 12 bases separating them. The CDR3 DNA follows: TGCAGCGTCCGCGGACCTTCCACTGAAGCTTTCTTT. Amino acid sequence: CSVRGPSTEAFF.

The chain carries TRBV29-1 and TRBJ1-4; D is unclear. The V gene's germline CDR1 is SQVTM and CDR2 ANQGSEA. The CDR3 extends over 12 amino acids. Trimming pared 4 bases from V and 8 bases from J, leaving 11 bases between. CDR3 in amino acids: CSVGKGGEKLFF. CDR3 DNA: TGCAGCGTTGGAAAGGGAGGGGAAAAACTGTTTTTT.

The J gene is TRBJ2-3, the V gene TRBV6-2 or TRBV6-3, with D possibly matching TRBD2 (5 bases). The CDR3 length is 15 residues. Germline CDR1 reads MNHEY; CDR2 reads SVGEGT. Trimming cost V 0 bases and J 5 bases, with 12 bases left between them. CDR3 residues: CASSYSRVVQDTQYF. The CDR3, as DNA: TGTGCCAGCAGTTACTCGAGGGTCGTACAAGATACGCAGTATTTT.

The CDR3 reads CASSSTSGQGGNQPQHF. Here the CDR3 DNA reads TGTGCCAGCAGTTCCACCTCTGGACAGGGAGGTAATCAGCCCCAGCATTTT. The chain links TRBV6-2 or TRBV6-3 to TRBJ1-5; 8 bases align to TRBD1. This CDR3 region has 17 residues. Trimming took 4 bases from V and 4 from J; bases not matched to a gene: 12. The germline V gene encodes CDR1 MNHEY and CDR2 SVGEGT.

This clonotype was seen only a few times. The chain carries TRBV24-1 and TRBJ2-1; TRBD2 aligns across 13 bases. Germline assignment: CDR1 KGHDR and CDR2 SFDVKD. The CDR3 extends over 16 amino acids. With V trimmed by 1 base and J by 8 bases, 4 bases remained unmatched. CDR3 nucleotides: TGTGCCACCAGTGATTTCGGACTAGCGGGAGCCTATGAGCAGTTCTTC. Amino acids: CATSDFGLAGAYEQFF.

The chain recombines TRBV12-3 or TRBV12-4 with TRBJ2-1; 8 nucleotides align to TRBD2. V shed 6 bases, J shed 6 bases, and the junction held 10 bases outside the gene matches. The CDR3 contains 15 residues. The CDR3 DNA sequence: TGTGCCAGCAGCCCGGGACTAGGGAGGGGCAATGAGCAGTTCTTC. This sequence encodes CASSPGLGRGNEQFF.

The V and J genes are TRBV28 and TRBJ2-4; 12 bases align to TRBD2. The V gene's germline CDR1 is MDHEN and CDR2 SYDVKM. The V segment lost 2 bases and the J segment 7 bases; nucleotides outside the gene matches: 9. This CDR3 has 17 residues. This CDR3 is CASSLVKRLAGANIQYF. Here the CDR3 DNA reads TGTGCCAGCAGTTTAGTCAAAAGACTAGCGGGAGCGAACATTCAGTACTTC.

The CDR3 DNA reads TGCGCCAGCAGCCAAGATCACCGGGGTCTCGGCACAGATACGCAGTATTTT. Its translation: CASSQDHRGLGTDTQYF. The genes are TRBV4-1 and TRBJ2-3, with D perhaps TRBD2 (5 bases). V was pared by 0 bases and J by 1 base, with 14 bases between. Germline CDR1 reads MGHRA; CDR2 reads YSYEKL. The length of the CDR3 is 17 residues.

The V gene is TRBV14, the J gene TRBJ1-5, with D uncertain. Germline V lookup: CDR1 SGHDN, CDR2 FVKESK. The CDR3 is 13 amino acids. Trimming stripped 2 bases from V and 6 bases from J, with 8 bases between. CDR3 DNA: TGTGCCAGCAGCCAACGGGTTGGTCAGCCCCAGCATTTT. Translating gives CASSQRVGQPQHF.

This clonotype appeared many times. The gene calls are TRBV12-3 or TRBV12-4 and TRBJ2-5; the D gene is possibly TRBD1 (7 bases). The CDR3 sequence is 15 residues long. V was shortened by 5 bases and J by 1 base, with 14 bases between the two germline ends. CDR3 sequence: CASSRTGGVQETQYF. CDR3 in DNA: TGTGCCAGCAGTAGGACAGGAGGGGTCCAAGAGACCCAGTACTTC.

This clonotype was counted at least ten times. The chain links TRBV20-1 to TRBJ1-6, with a tentative D call TRBD1 (5 bases). The V and J ends lost 3 bases and 7 bases respectively, with 10 bases between them. Germline V gene lookup returns CDR1 DFQATT and CDR2 SNEGSKA (reference sequence). This CDR3 region has 13 residues. This CDR3 reads CSARGQLNSPLHF. In nucleotides, the CDR3 is TGCAGTGCTAGGGGGCAGCTGAATTCACCCCTCCACTTT.

V gene TRBV18 combines with J gene TRBJ2-5; D is uncertain. This CDR3 is built from 15 residues. The V gene lost 3 bases and the J gene lost 0 bases, with 11 bases spanning the gap. Germline CDR1 and CDR2: KGHSH and LQKENI. The CDR3 protein is CASSPNPKYQETQYF. DNA of the CDR3: TGTGCCAGCTCACCCAACCCCAAGTACCAAGAGACCCAGTACTTC.